This T cell receptor beta chain derives from a study of T-cell memory formation after mild COVID-19. Inclusive of both ends, the CDR3 amounts to 15 amino acids. Study observations and caveats: CD4+ contracting clones were found mainly in CM and EM, and CD8+ ones in EMRA. Day 37-peaking second-wave clones had unconfirmed SARS-CoV-2 specificity.

With respect to this clonotype: Its antigen is still unknown. Because it lacks the conserved phenylalanine or tryptophan at the end, this CDR3 is likely a read error. The DNA is omitted, as the CDR3 cannot be located on it reliably, and the CDR3 follows TCRdb's listing.

With constant-segment primers, 5'RACE yielded cDNA libraries of TCR alpha and TCR beta that carried sample barcodes and UMIs. TCRdb reprocessed the 5' RACE reads with MiXCR, giving one entry per CDR3 protein. The data hold approximately 240,000 distinct CDR3 sequences, with about 15% observed a single time. This receptor was taken from a man younger than 30 who had mild COVID-19 (a few samples of this study predate the infection). Cell type and time point are not known. What was sequenced was PBMCs or a T cell subset sorted from them (not recorded which). The rearrangement links TRBV21-1 to TRBJ2-5; the DNA was not compared with TRBD1, the D call given in the table. TRBV21-1 is a listed pseudogene. The chain's CDR3 is CASSITGTGQETQYL.